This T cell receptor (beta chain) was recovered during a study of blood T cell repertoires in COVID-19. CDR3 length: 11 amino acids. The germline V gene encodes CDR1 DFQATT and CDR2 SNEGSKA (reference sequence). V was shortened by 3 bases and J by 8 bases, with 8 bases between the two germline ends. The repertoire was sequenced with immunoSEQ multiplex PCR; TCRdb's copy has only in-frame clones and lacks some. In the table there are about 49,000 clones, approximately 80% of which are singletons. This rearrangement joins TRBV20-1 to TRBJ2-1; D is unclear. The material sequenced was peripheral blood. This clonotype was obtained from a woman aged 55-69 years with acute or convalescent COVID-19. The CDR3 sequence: CSASKRDEQFF. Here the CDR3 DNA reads TGCAGTGCTAGCAAACGGGATGAGCAGTTCTTC.